These T cell receptor beta chains were read from a single sample in a study of blood T cell repertoires in COVID-19. Sequencing was performed with immunoSEQ multiplex PCR; in TCRdb, only in-frame clones are kept and a portion is missing. The sample consists of roughly 200,000 clones, approximately 85% of them appearing once. The source material was peripheral blood. These receptors originate from a woman aged 55-70 years with acute or convalescent COVID-19. The CDR3 runs from the conserved cysteine through the conserved F or W. Each record gives: D gene, J gene, V gene, CDR3 DNA, CDR3 protein. The D gene is left open where the match is weak.

D: -; J: TRBJ1-1; V: TRBV7-2; DNA: TGTGCCAGCAGCTTAGAGCTTTCCACTGAAGCTTTCTTT; CDR3: CASSLELSTEAFF
D: -; J: TRBJ2-2; V: TRBV7-8; DNA: TGTGCCAGCAGCTTAGAGGGCGGGGTGGACGGGGAGCTGTTTTTT; CDR3: CASSLEGGVDGELFF
D: -; J: TRBJ2-2; V: TRBV5-4; DNA: TGTGCCAGCAGCCAGGGGAGGGGGAGGGCCAGAAGCGGGGAGCTGTTTTTT; CDR3: CASSQGRGRARSGELFF
D: -; J: TRBJ2-5; V: TRBV24-1; DNA: TGTGCCACCAGTACCAGCGGAACCGAAGAGACCCAGTACTTC; CDR3: CATSTSGTEETQYF
D: TRBD1; J: TRBJ1-6; V: TRBV6-5; DNA: TGTGCCAGCAGGGACAGGGGACAGTATAATTCACCCCTCCACTTT; CDR3: CASRDRGQYNSPLHF
D: TRBD1; J: TRBJ1-5; V: TRBV7-8; DNA: TGTGCCAGCAGCTCCTGGACCGGGACAGATAGCAATCAGCCCCAGCATTTT; CDR3: CASSSWTGTDSNQPQHF
D: TRBD1; J: TRBJ2-5; V: TRBV20-1; DNA: TGCAGTGCTAGTTCGACAGGGGGGGAGACCCAGTACTTC; CDR3: CSASSTGGETQYF
D: TRBD1; J: TRBJ1-2; V: TRBV19; DNA: TGTGCCAGTAGCACCGAGAGACAGGGCGGTGGCTACACCTTC; CDR3: CASSTERQGGGYTF
D: TRBD1; J: TRBJ1-4; V: TRBV10-3; DNA: TGTGCCATCAGAGGGACAGGGATAGGGGAAAAACTGTTTTTT; CDR3: CAIRGTGIGEKLFF
D: -; J: TRBJ1-2; V: TRBV5-4; DNA: TGTGCCAGCAGCTTGGAGGGGAACTATGGCTACACCTTC; CDR3: CASSLEGNYGYTF